The rows below give T cell receptor beta chains drawn from one sample of a study of identical twins. TCRdb ran MiXCR on the 5' RACE reads and lists one entry per CDR3 protein. The sample has fewer than 500,000 distinct CDR3 sequences; 20% to 30% are singletons. Separately, the same data were catalogued under a study of T cells expressing NK-cell markers.

The sequencing input was CD4+ T cells sorted from blood. All receptors come from a woman aged 18-29 years in good health. CDR3s include the opening cysteine and the closing phenylalanine or tryptophan. D genes are given only for firm matches. For some rows the clone size is stated as once, few or many, or as a class when expanded; others skip it.

few	TRBJ2-1	TRBV2	TRBD1	CASSSPGAGGFNEQFF	TGTGCCAGCAGTTCCCCCGGGGCAGGGGGTTTCAATGAGCAGTTCTTC
.	TRBJ1-2	TRBV6-1	TRBD1	CASSTRTGPYGYTF	TGTGCCAGCAGTACACGGACAGGGCCTTATGGCTACACCTTC
many	TRBJ1-5	TRBV24-1	.	CATSDSSDRNQPQHF	TGTGCCACCAGTGATTCCTCCGATAGAAATCAGCCCCAGCATTTT
.	TRBJ2-1	TRBV29-1	.	CSVGLRPRNEQFF	TGCAGCGTGGGGCTGCGACCGAGAAATGAGCAGTTCTTC
few	TRBJ1-1	TRBV19	TRBD1	CASSMAGGFEAFF	TGTGCCAGTAGTATGGCAGGGGGTTTTGAAGCTTTCTTT
.	TRBJ2-2	TRBV6-1	.	CASTPPPVNTGELFF	TGTGCCAGCACCCCCCCCCCGGTCAACACCGGGGAGCTGTTTTTT
few	TRBJ1-1	TRBV6-1	TRBD1	CASRQGQGWYTEAFF	TGTGCCAGCAGACAGGGACAGGGGTGGTACACTGAAGCTTTCTTT
.	TRBJ2-6	TRBV3-1	.	CASSGGLNPGANVLTF	TGTGCCAGCAGCGGGGGATTAAACCCTGGGGCCAACGTCCTGACTTTC
.	TRBJ1-4	TRBV12-3/TRBV12-4	.	CASSSRVSNEKLFF	TGTGCCAGCAGTTCGCGGGTCTCGAATGAAAAACTGTTTTTT
.	TRBJ2-1	TRBV12-3/TRBV12-4	.	CASSFSGNSYNEQFF	TGTGCCAGCAGTTTCTCAGGGAACTCCTACAATGAGCAGTTCTTC